These T cell receptor beta chains were read from a single sample in a study of post-analysis software for immune sequencing data. In TCRdb, the PCR reads were re-called with MiXCR into one record per CDR3 protein. The sample yields 820,000 or so distinct CDR3 sequences, 53% seen once. Sequenced: blood. These receptors were obtained from a girl aged 5-17 years with multiple sclerosis. Each CDR3 is given with its conserved first and last residue. The D gene is left open where the match is weak. Expanded clones are given a class, and other clones once, few, many or no size at all.

.	.	TRBV5-5	TRBJ2-5	CASSLGHSLQETQYF	TGTGCCAGCAGCTTGGGTCACAGCCTCCAAGAGACCCAGTACTTC
.	few	TRBV6-5	TRBJ1-1	CASSYGRNTEAFF	TGTGCCAGCAGTTACGGCAGGAACACTGAAGCTTTCTTT
.	.	TRBV7-9	TRBJ2-6	CASSLSRFSGANVLTF	TGTGCCAGCAGCTTAAGCCGTTTCTCTGGGGCCAACGTCCTGACTTTC
TRBD1	.	TRBV5-1	TRBJ1-1	CASSPDGTVEAFF	TGCGCCAGCAGCCCCGACGGGACAGTAGAAGCTTTCTTT
.	.	TRBV7-2	TRBJ2-7	CASSLVPGISTYEQYF	TGTGCCAGCAGCTTAGTTCCAGGGATATCTACCTACGAGCAGTACTTC
TRBD1	.	TRBV5-1	TRBJ2-5	CASSLPPIGTAQETQYF	TGCGCCAGCAGCTTGCCCCCGATAGGGACAGCACAAGAGACCCAGTACTTC
.	.	TRBV2	TRBJ2-5	CASSQKGETQYF	TGTGCCAGCAGTCAAAAGGGGGAGACCCAGTACTTC
.	many	TRBV20-1	TRBJ2-5	CSATQETQYF	TGCAGTGCTACGCAAGAGACCCAGTACTTC
TRBD1	.	TRBV20-1	TRBJ1-2	CSAPPGTGGYTF	TGCAGTGCTCCACCCGGGACAGGGGGCTACACCTTC
TRBD2	.	TRBV2	TRBJ2-7	CASKQLAVYEQYF	TGTGCCAGCAAGCAACTAGCGGTCTACGAGCAGTACTTC
.	few	TRBV7-6	TRBJ2-1	CASSLDSSSYNEQFF	TGTGCCAGCAGCTTAGATAGTTCCTCATACAATGAGCAGTTCTTC
.	few	TRBV6-5	TRBJ1-1	CASSWNGRAFF	TGTGCCAGCAGTTGGAATGGTAGGGCTTTCTTT
.	.	TRBV3-1	TRBJ2-2	CASSQVGSGELFF	TGTGCCAGCAGCCAAGTTGGGTCCGGGGAGCTGTTTTTT
.	.	TRBV11-2	TRBJ2-6	CASSSSINSGANVLTF	TGTGCCAGCAGCTCTAGTATCAACTCTGGGGCCAACGTCCTGACTTTC
TRBD2	.	TRBV19	TRBJ2-1	CASSMAGGSYNEQFF	TGTGCCAGTAGTATGGCGGGAGGTTCCTACAATGAGCAGTTCTTC
.	few	TRBV29-1	TRBJ1-2	CSVEGTGGYTF	TGCAGCGTTGAGGGGACGGGGGGCTACACCTTC
.	.	TRBV15	TRBJ2-5	CATSGSPATETQYF	TGTGCCACCAGCGGAAGCCCCGCTACGGAGACCCAGTACTTC
.	.	TRBV5-1	TRBJ2-3	CASRMVSTDTQYF	TGCGCCAGCAGGATGGTTAGCACAGATACGCAGTATTTT
.	.	TRBV7-2	TRBJ1-5	CASSLEVQLPQPQHF	TGTGCCAGCAGCTTAGAAGTTCAGTTGCCTCAGCCCCAGCATTTT
.	few	TRBV7-8	TRBJ2-1	CAGSRSGPYNEQFF	TGTGCCGGATCCCGAAGCGGTCCATACAATGAGCAGTTCTTC
.	.	TRBV6-5	TRBJ1-1	CASTLRRGLNTEAFF	TGTGCCAGCACCCTTAGGAGGGGTCTGAACACTGAAGCTTTCTTT
.	.	TRBV5-1	TRBJ2-6	CASSLANWLNSGANVLTF	TGCGCCAGCAGCTTGGCCAACTGGCTGAACTCTGGGGCCAACGTCCTGACTTTC
TRBD2	.	TRBV11-1	TRBJ2-7	CASSDKRGTHSYEQYF	TGTGCCAGCAGCGACAAGCGGGGGACCCACTCCTACGAGCAGTACTTC
TRBD2	few	TRBV29-1	TRBJ2-1	CSRTSGPYNEQFF	TGCAGCAGGACTAGCGGACCGTACAATGAGCAGTTCTTC
TRBD2	.	TRBV20-1	TRBJ2-7	CSAHRGSGGTYEQYF	TGCAGTGCTCACCGTGGTAGCGGGGGAACCTACGAGCAGTACTTC
TRBD1	.	TRBV6-2/TRBV6-3	TRBJ1-1	CASRTARDRVNTEAFF	TGTGCCAGCAGGACGGCCCGGGACAGGGTGAACACTGAAGCTTTCTTT
.	.	TRBV2	TRBJ1-2	CANSQEGVNYGYTF	TGTGCCAACTCGCAAGAGGGAGTGAACTATGGCTACACCTTC
.	.	TRBV6-5	TRBJ1-2	CASSPPLGLNYGYTF	TGTGCCAGCAGCCCCCCCCTGGGACTTAACTATGGCTACACCTTC
TRBD2	few	TRBV2	TRBJ2-1	CASSWTSGRAPDNEQFF	TGTGCCAGCAGTTGGACTAGCGGGAGGGCCCCTGACAATGAGCAGTTCTTC
.	few	TRBV12-3/TRBV12-4	TRBJ2-1	CASSLALRVNSYNEQFF	TGTGCCAGCAGTTTAGCGCTTAGGGTGAACTCCTACAATGAGCAGTTCTTC
TRBD1	.	TRBV5-1	TRBJ2-2	CASSFEVQGASTGELFF	TGCGCCAGCAGCTTCGAGGTCCAGGGGGCTTCCACCGGGGAGCTGTTTTTT
.	.	TRBV12-5	TRBJ1-1	CASGLGGQGITEAFF	TGTGCTAGTGGTTTGGGAGGTCAGGGGATAACTGAAGCTTTCTTT
.	many	TRBV4-1	TRBJ1-2	CASSRGGDLGIYGYTF	TGCGCCAGCAGCCGGGGAGGGGACCTTGGGATCTATGGCTACACCTTC
TRBD2	few	TRBV7-9	TRBJ2-7	CASSPRQGTSGSYEQYF	TGTGCCAGCAGCCCTAGACAGGGGACTAGCGGGAGCTACGAGCAGTACTTC
TRBD1	.	TRBV7-2	TRBJ1-5	CASSPRQGYGQPQHF	TGTGCCAGCAGCCCCCGACAGGGTTATGGTCAGCCCCAGCATTTT
.	once	TRBV9	TRBJ1-1	CASKPPAALNTEAFF	TGTGCCAGCAAGCCCCCAGCCGCTTTGAACACTGAAGCTTTCTTT
.	.	TRBV14	TRBJ1-2	CASSKGEAGDGYTF	TGTGCCAGCAGCAAGGGAGAGGCGGGGGATGGCTACACCTTC
.	.	TRBV7-2	TRBJ2-7	CASSLAGRNRIRGTEQYF	TGTGCCAGCAGCTTAGCGGGGAGGAACAGGATACGAGGCACCGAGCAGTACTTC